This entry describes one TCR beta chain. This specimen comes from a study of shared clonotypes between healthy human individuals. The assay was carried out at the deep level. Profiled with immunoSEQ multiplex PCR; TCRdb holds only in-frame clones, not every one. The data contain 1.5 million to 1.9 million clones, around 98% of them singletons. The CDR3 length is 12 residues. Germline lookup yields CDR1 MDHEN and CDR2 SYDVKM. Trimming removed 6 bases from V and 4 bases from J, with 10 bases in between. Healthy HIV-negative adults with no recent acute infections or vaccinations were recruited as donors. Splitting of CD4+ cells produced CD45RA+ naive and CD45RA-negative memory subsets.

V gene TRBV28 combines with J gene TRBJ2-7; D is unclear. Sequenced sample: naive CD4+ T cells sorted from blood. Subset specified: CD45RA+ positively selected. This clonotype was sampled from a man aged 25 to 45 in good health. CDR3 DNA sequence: TGTGCCAGCAGGCAGCAGAATTACGAGCAGTACTTC. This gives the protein CASRQQNYEQYF.